Shown below are 32 T cell receptor beta chains from a single sample sequenced in a study of tumor and adjacent non-tumor tissue in lung cancer. No cell sorting was done before RNA was extracted from the tissue. Three rounds of nested PCR, following a modified ARM-PCR protocol, produced the TCRbeta library. One entry per CDR3 protein results from TCRdb running MiXCR on the multiplex PCR reads. This sample has under 150,000 distinct CDR3 sequences, with around 60% found just once. The sample comprised lung tumor tissue. The receptors were gathered from a man in his sixties with small cell lung cancer.

The rearrangement uses TRBV6-5 and TRBJ2-7, with 10 positions matching TRBD2. Germline CDR1 reads MNHEY; CDR2 reads SVGAGI. V trimming: 0 bases; J trimming: 7 bases; junction bases outside the gene matches: 9. The length of the CDR3 is 16 residues. This chain's CDR3 is CASSYSRTSGIYEQYF. CDR3 coding DNA: TGTGCCAGCAGTTACTCGAGGACTAGCGGCATATATGAGCAGTACTTC.

V usage is TRBV10-2 and J usage is TRBJ1-5; 7 nucleotides line up with TRBD1. Trimming at V came to 8 bases and at J to 4 bases, leaving 8 bases not matched to a gene. The CDR3 spans 14 residues. CDR1 WSHSY and CDR2 SAAADI come from the germline V gene. CDR3 nucleotides: TGCGCCAGCCGGCCACCAGGGGGTAATCAGCCCCAGCATTTT. Translation: CASRPPGGNQPQHF.

Note on this clonotype: With a much larger clone just one base away, this may be a read error. The chain joins TRBV4-1 to TRBJ2-7; 10 bases agree with TRBD2. The CDR3 runs to 15 residues. Germline V CDR1 and CDR2: MGHRA, YSYEKL. Written as DNA, the CDR3 is TGCGCCAGCAGGTTCCTAGCGGGAGCTCTCTACGAGCAGTGCTTC. Its translation: CASRFLAGALYEQCF.

This clonotype was observed a few times. The rearrangement uses TRBV6-1 and TRBJ2-2, with 7 bases identical to TRBD2. The CDR3 covers 16 residues. Germline V gives CDR1 MNHNS, CDR2 SASEGT. With 4 bases clipped from V and 4 bases from J, the junction kept 9 bases outside the gene matches. CDR3 nucleotides: TGTGCCAGCAGTGGAGCGGGACTTCGGAGCACCGGGGAGCTGTTTTTT. Amino acids: CASSGAGLRSTGELFF.

This sequence joins TRBV12-3 or TRBV12-4 and TRBJ2-5, with D unclear. The CDR3 contains 11 residues. Trimming cost V 5 bases and J 13 bases, with 14 bases left between them. CDR3 sequence reads: CASSTTESRYF. The CDR3 nucleotides are TGTGCCAGCAGTACTACAGAGTCCCGGTACTTC.

As to this clonotype: A much larger clone lies one base from this, so it may be a read error. V and J are TRBV4-2 and TRBJ2-1; the D is unclear. Deletions cut 4 bases from V and 0 bases from J, with 10 bases between. Germline CDR1 and CDR2: LGHNA and YNFKEQ. The CDR3 is 15 residues long. The CDR3 DNA reads TGTGCCAGCAGCCCGGACGGGCACTCCTACAATGAGCAGTTCTTC. It yields the protein CASSPDGHSYNEQFF.

As to this clonotype: At one end, the junction sequence differs from germline, possibly due to a read error. The genes are TRBV5-4 and TRBJ1-1, with D possibly being TRBD1 (6 bases). Germline-derived CDR1 and CDR2 are SGHNT and YYREEE (reference sequence). There are 15 residues in the CDR3. CDR3 DNA sequence: TGTGCCACTAGGGGGGAACTGTTAGGAGACACTGAAGCTTGCTTT. It is translated as CATRGELLGDTEACF. Together with reference TRBV5-4 and TRBJ1-1, the CDR3 gives the full variable domain: ETGVTQSPTHLIKTRGQQVTLRCSSQSGHNTVSWYQQALGQGPQFIFQYYREEENGRGNFPPRFSGLQFPNYSSELNVNALELDDSALYLCATRGELLGDTEACFGQGTRLTVV.

Points on this clonotype: A much larger clone lies one base from this, so it may be a read error. The chain joins TRBV5-1 to TRBJ2-1; 10 positions match TRBD2. The CDR3 covers 14 residues. CDR1 and CDR2 from the germline V gene are SGHRS and YFSETQ. V gave up 2 bases and J gave up 9 bases; unmatched junction bases: 5. CDR3 protein: CASSFLAGACEQFF. CDR3 bases: TGCGCCAGCAGCTTTCTAGCGGGAGCGTGTGAGCAGTTCTTC.

Concerning this clonotype: It is likely a read error, because the conserved phenylalanine at the end of the CDR3 is missing. The DNA is omitted, as the CDR3 cannot be located on it reliably, and the CDR3 follows TCRdb's listing. V gene TRBV20-1 combines with J gene TRBJ2-5; the D call of TRBD1 is as the table states it, not checked on the DNA. From germline, CDR1 is DFQATT and CDR2 SNEGSKA (reference sequence). With termini counted, the CDR3 has 14 amino acids. The CDR3 sequence: CSASRRGTGETKYS.

This chain joins TRBV20-1 and TRBJ2-1; D might be TRBD1 or TRBD2, each matching 5 bases. The germline CDR1 and CDR2 sequences are DFQATT and SNEGSKA (reference sequence). The CDR3 covers 16 residues. V lost 4 bases, J lost 4 bases, and 20 bases lay in between. The CDR3 here is CSATSRVGRGYNEQFF. The CDR3 nucleotides are TGCAGTGCTACCAGTAGGGTGGGACGGGGTTACAATGAGCAGTTCTTC.

As concerns this clonotype: A much larger clone differs by one base, so this may be a read error. This chain connects TRBV20-1 to TRBJ1-2; D possibly corresponds to TRBD1 (6 bases). Germline V gives CDR1 DFQATT, CDR2 SNEGSKA (reference sequence). The CDR3 extends over 14 amino acids. Here the CDR3 reads CSARDQQGGYGYIF. The CDR3 nucleotides are TGCAGTGCTAGAGATCAACAGGGCGGCTATGGCTACATCTTC.

With regard to this clonotype: The junction departs from germline at one end; a sequencing error may be responsible. V and J are TRBV28 and TRBJ1-1; D gene unclear. The length of the CDR3 is 11 residues. CDR1 and CDR2 from the germline V gene are MDHEN and SYDVKM. CDR3 sequence reads: CVSGLAGGAFF. In DNA form, the CDR3 reads TGTGTCAGCGGTCTCGCCGGTGGGGCTTTCTTT.

A remark on this clonotype: A much more abundant neighbour one base away suggests this may be a read error. The V and J genes are TRBV29-1 and TRBJ2-7; the D gene is possibly TRBD2 (5 bases). This CDR3 region has 11 residues. Germline CDR1 and CDR2: SQVTM and ANQGSEA. The CDR3, as DNA: TGCAGCGTTGCCGCAGACTACGTGCAGTACTTC. Translation: CSVAADYVQYF.

This chain joins TRBV28 and TRBJ2-5; 7 bases fit TRBD2. Germline V CDR1 and CDR2: MDHEN, SYDVKM. The CDR3 totals 17 residues. With V trimmed by 7 bases and J by 3 bases, 17 bases remained unmatched. DNA for the CDR3: TGTGCCAGCACTTTTTGGTCAGGCATGGGGGGGAAAGAGACCCAGTACTTC. As protein: CASTFWSGMGGKETQYF.

The rearrangement joins TRBV7-8 to TRBJ1-1; the D gene is possibly TRBD1 (6 bases). Germline CDR1 and CDR2: SGHVS and FQNEAQ. Trimming removed 5 bases at V and 0 bases at J, with 16 bases between. The CDR3 has 16 residues. The CDR3 is CASSLRTAQLNTEAFF. The CDR3 nucleotides are TGTGCCAGCAGCCTCAGGACAGCCCAACTGAACACTGAAGCTTTCTTT.

In regard to this clonotype: Given a much more abundant clone one base away, this may be a read error. The chain carries TRBV4-2 and TRBJ2-1; D is unresolved. Germline values: CDR1 LGHNA, CDR2 YNFKEQ. The CDR3 length is 11 residues. CDR3 amino acids: CDTRSGNEQFF. The CDR3 coding sequence is TGTGACACTCGCTCAGGAAATGAGCAGTTCTTC.

In this sample, this clonotype turned up once. One end of the junction does not line up with germline, which may come from a read error. The rearrangement joins TRBV5-4 to TRBJ2-5, with 11 bases identical to TRBD2. The CDR3 extends over 14 amino acids. The germline V gene encodes CDR1 SGHNT and CDR2 YYREEE (reference sequence). The CDR3 here is CASSRSGRGEIQYF. The CDR3 nucleotides are TGTGCCAGCAGCCGTAGCGGGAGGGGAGAGATCCAGTACTTC.

As concerns this clonotype: This CDR3 fails to terminate in the conserved phenylalanine or tryptophan, so it likely reflects a read error. The chain is built from TRBV6-5 and TRBJ2-2; D is perhaps TRBD2 (6 bases). The germline V and J ends were trimmed by 6 bases and 2 bases, with 13 bases remaining between them. Per germline, CDR1 MNHEY and CDR2 SVGAGI. The CDR3 runs 15 residues. In nucleotides, the CDR3 is TGTGCCAGCAGACGCGGGACGGGTAACACCGGGGAGCTGTTTCTT. This gives the protein CASRRGTGNTGELFL.

About this clonotype: Being one base from a much bigger clone, this may be a read error. The rearrangement joins TRBV6-1 to TRBJ2-1; TRBD2 matches 8 bases. The V gene's germline CDR1 is MNHNS and CDR2 SASEGT. This CDR3 region has 15 residues. The ends lost 9 bases at V and 4 bases at J; junction bases unmatched: 11. The CDR3 loop is CARSHSGARYNEQFF. The CDR3 DNA follows: TGTGCCAGGAGCCATAGCGGGGCGCGGTACAATGAGCAGTTCTTC.

Remarks on this clonotype: A much larger clone differs by one base, so this may be a read error. The chain uses TRBV12-3 or TRBV12-4 and TRBJ2-7; perhaps TRBD1 as D (5 bases). There are 13 residues in the CDR3. Trimming removed 8 bases at V and 2 bases at J, with 13 bases between. The CDR3 spells CASGNRSPYEQYF. CDR3 bases: TGTGCCAGCGGAAACAGGTCACCCTACGAGCAGTACTTC.

This clonotype was seen a handful of times. Given a much more abundant clone one base away, this may be a read error. The chain carries TRBV12-3 or TRBV12-4 and TRBJ2-3; 8 bases align to TRBD2. This CDR3 contains 14 residues. The trim removed 5 bases at V and 6 bases at J, leaving 7 bases unmatched. This CDR3 is CASSVRTSSDTQYF. DNA for the CDR3: TGTGCCAGCAGTGTGAGGACTAGCAGCGATACGCAGTATTTT.

This chain joins TRBV11-3 and TRBJ1-1, with D possibly TRBD1 on 5 matching bases. Trimming shortened V by 0 bases and J by 12 bases, and 14 bases separated the two germline ends. In germline, CDR1 is SGHNT, CDR2 YENEEA. The length of the CDR3 is 13 residues. This CDR3 reads CASSLEWGVETFF. As DNA, the CDR3 is TGTGCCAGCAGCTTAGAGTGGGGGGTCGAAACTTTCTTT.

For this clonotype: This may be a read error: a much more frequent sequence differs by one nucleotide. The chain couples TRBV5-1 to TRBJ2-1; TRBD2 is a possible D gene (5 bases). CDR3 length equals 16 residues. Germline assignment: CDR1 SGHRS and CDR2 YFSETQ. The ends were cut back, 0 bases at V and 3 bases at J, with 13 bases in the middle. The CDR3 here is CASSLGGSVNYNEQFF. As DNA, the CDR3 is TGCGCCAGCAGCTTGGGGGGTAGCGTAAACTACAATGAGCAGTTCTTC.

This clonotype was found a few times. The chain combines TRBV28 with TRBJ2-1, with TRBD2 identical over 10 bases. The CDR3 covers 16 residues. Looked up from germline, CDR1 is MDHEN and CDR2 is SYDVKM. The V and J ends lost 6 bases and 9 bases, in that order; junction bases with no gene match: 14. The CDR3 sequence is CASRPLVAGGTGEQFF. The DNA for the CDR3 is TGTGCCAGCAGACCCCTTGTAGCGGGAGGCACCGGTGAGCAGTTCTTC.

The table lists this clonotype with a few counts. The junction differs from germline at one of its ends, possibly a read error. This rearrangement joins TRBV6-1 to TRBJ2-1, with TRBD1 identical over 9 bases. This CDR3 is built from 11 residues. Looked up from germline, CDR1 is MNHNS and CDR2 is SASEGT. CDR3 nucleotides: TGCGGGACAGGGAACTACAATGAGCAGTTCTTC. It encodes CGTGNYNEQFF.

This clonotype is a singleton in its sample. A read error may explain this, as a much larger clone is one base away. V gene TRBV12-3 or TRBV12-4 combines with J gene TRBJ2-1; a weak D match, TRBD2 (6 bases). Trimming took 6 bases from V and 5 from J, leaving 17 bases between them. The CDR3 extends over 15 amino acids. CDR3 residues: CASRRISGGNNEQFF. The CDR3 DNA follows: TGTGCCAGCAGGAGGATTAGCGGAGGGAACAATGAGCAGTTCTTC.

The gene calls are TRBV5-6 and TRBJ2-7; D remains unclear. V lost 4 bases and J 3 bases, leaving 11 bases between the germline ends. The CDR3 extends over 13 amino acids. CDR1 and CDR2 from the germline V gene are SGHDT and YYEEEE. The CDR3 loop is CASSAEASYEQYF. The CDR3 DNA follows: TGTGCCAGCAGCGCGGAAGCGAGCTACGAGCAGTACTTC.

The chain links TRBV12-3 or TRBV12-4 to TRBJ1-2; 9 nucleotides align to TRBD1. V was clipped by 11 bases and J by 3 bases; unmatched bases: 13. This CDR3 has 15 amino acids. The CDR3 coding sequence is TGTGCCGGTGGCGTAACAGGGGGCGCCGACTATGGCTACACCTTC. It specifies CAGGVTGGADYGYTF.

J is TRBJ2-3 and V is TRBV20-1; D remains ambiguous. Germline V CDR1 and CDR2: DFQATT, SNEGSKA (reference sequence). CDR3 length equals 12 residues. V dropped 7 bases and J dropped 2 bases, with 10 bases sitting between them. CDR3 DNA sequence: TGCAGTGTTAGGAGTACCACAGATACGCAGTATTTT. It yields the protein CSVRSTTDTQYF.

On this clonotype: Given the absence of the conserved phenylalanine or tryptophan at the CDR3 end, a read error is likely. This chain connects TRBV11-3 to TRBJ2-7, with D possibly matching TRBD2 (6 bases). Germline V gene lookup returns CDR1 SGHNT and CDR2 YENEEA. CDR3 size: 16 residues. Trimming took off 5 bases at V and 3 bases at J, with 20 bases between the two ends. CDR3 nucleotide sequence: TGTGCCAGCAGCCCGATAATCGCGGGACGAAGCTACGAGCAGTACTTG. This codes for CASSPIIAGRSYEQYL.

There are a few counts of this clonotype. DNA for the CDR3: TGTGCCAGCAGCCGTAGCGGCCGGGAGACCCAGTACTTC. It translates to CASSRSGRETQYF. The V call is TRBV6-1, the J call TRBJ2-5, with D maybe TRBD2 (6 bases). Per the germline V gene, CDR1 is MNHNS and CDR2 is SASEGT. This CDR3 has 13 residues. Trimming took 6 bases from V and 5 from J, leaving 13 bases between them.

Worth noting for this clonotype: A much larger clone sits a single nucleotide away, making a read error possible. The rearrangement joins TRBV29-1 to TRBJ2-3; a weak D match, TRBD1 (6 bases). The CDR3 is made up of 14 amino acids. The V gene lost 6 bases and the J gene lost 6 bases, with 19 bases spanning the gap. CDR1 is SQVTM and CDR2 is ANQGSEA in the germline V gene. The CDR3 loop is CSVPEDSQGDTQYF. As DNA, the CDR3 is TGCAGCGTCCCCGAGGACAGTCAAGGGGATACGCAGTATTTT.